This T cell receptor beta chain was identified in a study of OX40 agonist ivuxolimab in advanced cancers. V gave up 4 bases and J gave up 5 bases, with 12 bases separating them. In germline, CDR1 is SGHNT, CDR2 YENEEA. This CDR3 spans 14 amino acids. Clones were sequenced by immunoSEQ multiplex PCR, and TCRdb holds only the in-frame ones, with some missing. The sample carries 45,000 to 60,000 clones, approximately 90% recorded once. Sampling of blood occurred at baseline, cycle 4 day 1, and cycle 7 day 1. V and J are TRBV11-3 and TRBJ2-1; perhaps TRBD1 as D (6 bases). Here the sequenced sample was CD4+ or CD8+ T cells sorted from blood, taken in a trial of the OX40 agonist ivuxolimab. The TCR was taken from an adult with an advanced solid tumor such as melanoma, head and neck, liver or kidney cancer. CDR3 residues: CASSSLEGDNEQFF. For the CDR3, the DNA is TGTGCCAGCAGCTCCCTTGAGGGGGACAATGAGCAGTTCTTC.